This TCR beta chain was sequenced during a study of T cells after yellow fever vaccination. Across the whole study: Where fractions had low cell numbers, libraries were prepared from them with the SMART-Seq v4 Ultra Low Input RNA kit. Study results and limitations: Any FACS-sorted repertoire could hold abundant clonotypes that contaminate it from the bulk population. Of the clonotypes, a small share occurred in both CD4 and CD8 compartments.

This clonotype has only a few counts. Antigen: not known. The CDR3 is 15 amino acids. With 2 bases removed from V and 1 base from J, the gap between germline ends came to 11 bases. Synthesis of TCR cDNA relied on 5'RACE template switching, which attached a universal primer site and UMIs. Using its own MiXCR run on the 5' RACE reads, TCRdb lists one record per CDR3 protein. The sample lists about 500,000 distinct CDR3 sequences; about 17% were seen once. The sample was PBMCs, taken 5 days after the first yellow fever vaccination. The chain joins TRBV12-3 or TRBV12-4 to TRBJ1-2, with D tentatively TRBD1 (6 bases). This receptor was taken from a man aged 18 to 30 who received the YFV17D yellow fever vaccine. CDR3 protein: CASSLRTASNYGYTF. The CDR3 region has the DNA TGTGCCAGCAGTTTACGGACAGCAAGTAACTATGGCTACACCTTC.